A single sample gave rise to the 23 T cell receptor beta chains below, sequenced in a study of blood T cells in healthy people across ages. Through a sample-barcoded 5' primer and a J-beta primer mix, a second PCR was run for roughly 6 to 12 cycles. Each CDR3 protein gets one entry after TCRdb re-called the 5' RACE reads with MiXCR. The data hold around 1,500,000 distinct CDR3 sequences, with approximately 42% observed a single time. The sample consisted of blood. Receptors were obtained from a woman in her late teens or twenties in good health.

This clonotype has just a few counts. The chain carries TRBV20-1 and TRBJ2-5; D is uncertain. V was pared by 4 bases and J by 5 bases, with 5 bases between. Germline loops: CDR1 DFQATT, CDR2 SNEGSKA (reference sequence). The CDR3 contains 10 residues. Here the CDR3 DNA reads TGCAGTGCTAAACGGGAGACCCAGTACTTC. It encodes CSAKRETQYF.

This clonotype came up a few times. The V gene is TRBV6-5, the J gene TRBJ2-7; perhaps TRBD1 as D (6 bases). This CDR3 is built from 14 residues. Germline lookup yields CDR1 MNHEY and CDR2 SVGAGI. Deletions cut 6 bases from V and 0 bases from J, with 12 bases between. CDR3 sequence reads: CASSSDRTSYEQYF. DNA of the CDR3: TGTGCCAGCAGCTCCGACAGGACCTCCTACGAGCAGTACTTC.

The chain links TRBV12-3 or TRBV12-4 to TRBJ2-3, with no clear D. The CDR3 contains 14 residues. The V and J ends lost 2 bases and 10 bases respectively, with 16 bases between them. The CDR3 region is CASSLRGWAPAQYF. Here the CDR3 DNA reads TGTGCCAGCAGTTTAAGAGGCTGGGCCCCAGCGCAGTATTTT.

The V and J genes are TRBV6-1 and TRBJ2-2; 9 nucleotides line up with TRBD2. The CDR3 runs to 15 residues. From germline, CDR1 is MNHNS and CDR2 SASEGT. V shed 4 bases and J 5 bases; nucleotides not matched to a gene: 5. CDR3 nucleotide sequence: TGTGCCAGCAGTGGGGCGGGAGGGCTTACCGGGGAGCTGTTTTTT. This sequence encodes CASSGAGGLTGELFF.

Notes on this clonotype: This CDR3 fails to terminate in the conserved phenylalanine or tryptophan, so it likely reflects a read error. V is TRBV27 and J is TRBJ1-1, with D possibly being TRBD1 (5 bases). This CDR3 comprises 15 residues. Trimming pared 2 bases from V and 4 bases from J, leaving 14 bases between. The germline CDR1 and CDR2 sequences are MNHEY and SMNVEV (reference sequence). In DNA form, the CDR3 reads TGTGCCAGCAGTTTACTCCAGGGCGCGGGCACTGAAGCTTTCTCT. Translation: CASSLLQGAGTEAFS.

This clonotype was recorded a few times. The V gene is TRBV6-2 or TRBV6-3, the J gene TRBJ2-1; 9 bases are shared with TRBD2. The CDR3 is 15 residues long. CDR1 is MNHEY and CDR2 is SVGEGT in the germline V gene. The V and J ends lost 6 bases and 4 bases, in that order; junction bases with no gene match: 7. The CDR3 DNA is TGTGCCAGCAGGTCTTCTCTAGCGGGGTACAATGAGCAGTTCTTC. This codes for CASRSSLAGYNEQFF.

The chain is built from TRBV6-1 and TRBJ2-7; TRBD1 or TRBD2 may be the D gene (5 bases each). The ends were cut back, 2 bases at V and 3 bases at J, with 26 bases in the middle. CDR1 is MNHNS and CDR2 is SASEGT in the germline V gene. CDR3 length equals 19 residues. The DNA for the CDR3 is TGTGCCAGCAGTGAAAATTTACGAGGGTTGACAGCGACTTACTACGAGCAGTACTTC. Translation gives CASSENLRGLTATYYEQYF.

The chain links TRBV20-1 to TRBJ2-2; D call uncertain. The CDR3 runs 11 residues. CDR1 and CDR2 from the germline V gene are DFQATT and SNEGSKA (reference sequence). Trimming took 6 bases from V and 3 from J, leaving 5 bases between them. The DNA of the CDR3 is TGCAGTGCATATGACACCGGGGAGCTGTTTTTT. Translating gives CSAYDTGELFF.

Only a few counts were recorded for this clonotype. The CDR3 DNA reads as TGTGCCAGCAGCCACGGCGGTAGTGAGCAGTTCTTC. It encodes CASSHGGSEQFF. The chain links TRBV3-1 to TRBJ2-1; D is ambiguous. Germline-derived CDR1 and CDR2 are LGHDT and YNNKEL (reference sequence). CDR3 size: 12 residues. V was shortened by 3 bases and J by 9 bases, with 9 bases between the two germline ends.

This clonotype was recorded a few times. The rearrangement joins TRBV27 to TRBJ1-6; tentatively, D is TRBD1 (5 bases). Trimming left V 6 bases short and J 10 bases short, with 13 bases between. CDR1 and CDR2 (germline): MNHEY, SMNVEV (reference sequence). The CDR3 runs to 13 residues. CDR3 amino acids: CASSDSSFSPLHF. CDR3 nucleotide sequence: TGTGCCAGCAGCGACAGTTCGTTCTCACCCCTCCACTTT.

This clonotype has just a few counts. The CDR3 protein is CASSKTTGGQDTQYF. In nucleotides, the CDR3 is TGTGCCAGCAGCAAGACGACGGGGGGGCAAGATACGCAGTATTTT. The chain couples TRBV3-1 to TRBJ2-3; 8 bases map to TRBD2. The CDR3 loop spans 15 amino acids. Germline V gene sequence: CDR1 LGHDT, CDR2 YNNKEL (reference sequence). J was trimmed by 5 bases and V by 5 bases; bases with no gene match: 9.

This clonotype was recorded a few times. V gene TRBV11-2 combines with J gene TRBJ2-5; no reliable D call. The CDR3 has 15 amino acids. Per the germline V gene, CDR1 is SGHAT and CDR2 is FQNNGV. Trimming took 3 bases from V and 3 from J, leaving 14 bases between them. The DNA for the CDR3 is TGTGCCAGCAGCTTCCTCCTAGGGAATAAAGAGACCCAGTACTTC. This sequence encodes CASSFLLGNKETQYF.

This clonotype was seen more than once but under ten times. The CDR3 spells CASLGLAGSRGYNEQFF. Written as DNA, the CDR3 is TGTGCCAGCCTAGGACTAGCGGGCTCTCGGGGATACAATGAGCAGTTCTTC. The chain combines TRBV6-4 with TRBJ2-1, with 11 bases matching TRBD2. The trim removed 8 bases at V and 4 bases at J, leaving 13 bases unmatched. CDR1 MRHNA and CDR2 SNTAGT come from the germline V gene. This CDR3 region has 17 residues.

The chain links TRBV7-6 to TRBJ2-2; possibly TRBD2 for D (5 bases). V dropped 5 bases and J dropped 8 bases, with 24 bases sitting between them. CDR1 and CDR2 (germline): SGHVS, FNYEAQ. The CDR3 length is 17 residues. The CDR3 region is CASSQEPFRAPGGELFF. The DNA of the CDR3 is TGTGCCAGCAGCCAGGAACCTTTCCGGGCCCCGGGGGGGGAGCTGTTTTTT.

The rearrangement joins TRBV7-9 to TRBJ2-3; 11 positions agree with TRBD2. This CDR3 has 15 amino acids. V trimming: 5 bases; J trimming: 12 bases; junction bases outside the gene matches: 13. Germline V gene lookup returns CDR1 SEHNR and CDR2 FQNEAQ (reference sequence). The CDR3 DNA follows: TGTGCCAGCAGCCGCGAACTTAGCGGGAGGGCCCCCCAGTATTTT. It yields the protein CASSRELSGRAPQYF.

This chain joins TRBV2 and TRBJ2-1; perhaps TRBD1 as D (6 bases). Trimming shortened V by 2 bases and J by 4 bases, and 9 bases separated the two germline ends. CDR1 is SNHLY, CDR2 FYNNEI, per germline. The CDR3 is 14 residues long. The DNA of the CDR3 is TGTGCCAGCAGTGAATGGGACATATACAATGAGCAGTTCTTC. Amino acid sequence: CASSEWDIYNEQFF. Based on the CDR3 plus reference TRBV2 and TRBJ2-1, the full variable domain is EPEVTQTPSHQVTQMGQEVILRCVPISNHLYFYWYRQILGQKVEFLVSFYNNEISEKSEIFDDQFSVERPDGSNFTLKIRSTKLEDSAMYFCASSEWDIYNEQFFGPGTRLTVL.

The rearrangement uses TRBV20-1 and TRBJ2-7; TRBD2 aligns across 7 bases. CDR1 is DFQATT and CDR2 is SNEGSKA in the germline V gene (reference sequence). V shed 3 bases and J 5 bases; nucleotides not matched to a gene: 7. This CDR3 is 13 amino acids long. CDR3: CSARREGRDEQYF. Written as DNA, the CDR3 is TGCAGTGCTAGGAGGGAGGGCCGCGACGAGCAGTACTTC.

This clonotype was recorded a few times. The V call is TRBV24-1, the J call TRBJ2-3, with a possible D match to TRBD2 (5 bases). The length of the CDR3 is 13 residues. The V and J ends lost 5 bases and 2 bases respectively, with 7 bases between them. Germline V gene lookup returns CDR1 KGHDR and CDR2 SFDVKD. The CDR3, as DNA: TGTGCCACCAGTGCGGGATACACAGATACGCAGTATTTT. This encodes CATSAGYTDTQYF.

About this clonotype itself: This CDR3 is missing its conserved last phenylalanine or tryptophan, likely due to a read error. Because the CDR3's place on the DNA is in doubt, the DNA is left out and the CDR3 is given as listed by TCRdb. The rearrangement joins TRBV7-9 to TRBJ2-1; the table names TRBD1, a call not compared with the DNA. Germline V CDR1 and CDR2: SEHNR, FQNEAQ (reference sequence). Counting both end residues, the CDR3 totals 14 amino acids. The CDR3 sequence: CASSSGSGGNEQFI.

The V call is TRBV7-2, the J call TRBJ1-2, with D possibly TRBD1 on 6 matching bases. The CDR3 sequence is 14 residues long. In germline, CDR1 is SGHTA, CDR2 FQGNSA. Trimming removed 4 bases from V and 8 bases from J, with 17 bases in between. The CDR3 protein is CASSSNTGPFGYTF. CDR3 DNA: TGTGCCAGCAGCTCCAACACAGGGCCCTTCGGCTACACCTTC.

The rearrangement uses TRBV12-3 or TRBV12-4 and TRBJ1-4, with 10 bases identical to TRBD1. The CDR3 runs 15 residues. After removal of 4 bases from V and 7 bases from J, the junction contained 6 bases not matched to a gene. As DNA, the CDR3 is TGTGCCAGCAGTTCCCGGACAGGGGGGAGTGAAAAACTGTTTTTT. Its translation: CASSSRTGGSEKLFF.

The chain employs TRBV29-1 and TRBJ2-7; the match to TRBD1 covers 8 bases. This CDR3 is built from 17 residues. CDR1 is SQVTM, CDR2 ANQGSEA, per germline. Trimming at V came to 1 base and at J to 6 bases, leaving 17 bases not matched to a gene. Here the CDR3 reads CSVEGPGTGPLLFEQYF. The CDR3 DNA reads TGCAGCGTTGAAGGCCCCGGGACAGGACCTCTACTTTTCGAGCAGTACTTC.

This sequence joins TRBV20-1 and TRBJ1-1, with D possibly being TRBD1 (6 bases). Germline V gene lookup returns CDR1 DFQATT and CDR2 SNEGSKA (reference sequence). The CDR3 has 12 amino acids. Between the trimmed V and J ends, which lost 4 bases and 3 bases, there was a span of 9 bases. The CDR3 bases are TGCAGTGCTACCTACAGGGACACTGAAGCTTTCTTT. It is translated as CSATYRDTEAFF.